This TCR beta chain was documented in a study of spatial heterogeneity in lung cancer. Turning to the study itself: In the raw reads, each unique TCR and UMI combination was present more than ten times on average.

Germline values: CDR1 DFQATT, CDR2 SNEGSKA (reference sequence). This CDR3 contains 15 residues. Time point meaning: blood at routine non-recurrence follow-up after resection. Comments on this clonotype: A much bigger clone sits one base away, suggesting this may be a read error.

TCRdb called the 5' RACE reads again in MiXCR, with one record for every CDR3 protein. The data show 40,000 to 50,000 distinct CDR3 sequences, roughly a tenth seen once. The sample here was PBMCs, taken at follow-up. This sequence was found in a female donor with early-stage non-small cell lung cancer. This rearrangement joins TRBV20-1 to TRBJ1-6, with D hard to call. In DNA, the CDR3 is TGCAGAGCTAGAGAGGAGAGCTCCTATAATTCACCCCTCCACTTT. It specifies CRAREESSYNSPLHF.